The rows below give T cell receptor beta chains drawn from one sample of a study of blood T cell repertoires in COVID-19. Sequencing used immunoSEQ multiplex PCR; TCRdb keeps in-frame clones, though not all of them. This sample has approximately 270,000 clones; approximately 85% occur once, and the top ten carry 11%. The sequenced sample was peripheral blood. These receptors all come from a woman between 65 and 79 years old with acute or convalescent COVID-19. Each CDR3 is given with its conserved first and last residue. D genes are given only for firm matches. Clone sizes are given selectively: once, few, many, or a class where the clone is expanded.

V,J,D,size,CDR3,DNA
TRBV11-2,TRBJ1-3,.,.,CASSPRGPSGNTIYF,TGTGCCAGCAGCCCCAGGGGACCCTCTGGAAACACCATATATTTT
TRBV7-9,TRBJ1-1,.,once,CASSLGRAEAFF,TGTGCCAGCAGCTTAGGTCGGGCTGAAGCTTTCTTT
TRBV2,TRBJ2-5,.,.,CANTGTTETQYF,TGTGCCAACACCGGGACAACAGAGACCCAGTACTTC
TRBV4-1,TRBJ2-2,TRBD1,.,CASSQDRPRRGQTGELFF,TGCGCCAGCAGCCAAGATCGCCCCCGCAGGGGGCAAACCGGGGAGCTGTTTTTT
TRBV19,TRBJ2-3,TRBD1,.,CATQLGQGGDTQYF,TGTGCCACCCAGCTGGGACAGGGAGGAGATACGCAGTATTTT
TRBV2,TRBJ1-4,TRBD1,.,CASSSNRGGNEKLFF,TGTGCCAGCAGTAGTAACAGGGGCGGTAATGAAAAACTGTTTTTT
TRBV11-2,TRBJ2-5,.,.,CASSSRMREAETQYF,TGTGCCAGCAGCTCGCGGATGAGGGAGGCAGAGACCCAGTACTTC
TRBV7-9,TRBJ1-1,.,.,CASSPPAGTEAFF,TGTGCCAGCAGCCCCCCGGCAGGCACTGAAGCTTTCTTT
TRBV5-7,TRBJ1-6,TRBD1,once,CASRFDRGRSYNSPLHF,TGTGCCAGCAGGTTCGACAGGGGGCGGTCCTATAATTCACCCCTCCACTTT
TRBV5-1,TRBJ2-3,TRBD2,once,CASSRGTSGGDTQYF,TGCGCCAGCAGCCGCGGGACTAGCGGGGGGGATACGCAGTATTTT
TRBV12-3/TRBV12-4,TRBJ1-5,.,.,CASSLSNYQPQHF,TGTGCCAGCAGTTTATCCAACTATCAGCCCCAGCATTTT
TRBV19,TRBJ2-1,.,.,CASSTKRANYNEQFF,TGTGCCAGTAGTACCAAGCGGGCGAACTACAATGAGCAGTTCTTC
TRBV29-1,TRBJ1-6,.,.,CSVESEGVSPLHF,TGCAGCGTTGAATCGGAAGGGGTTTCACCCCTCCACTTT
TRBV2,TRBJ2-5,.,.,CASSLSNGGTQYF,TGTGCCAGCAGTCTATCTAACGGGGGGACCCAGTACTTC
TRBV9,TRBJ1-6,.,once,CASSVQGYNSPLHF,TGTGCCAGCAGCGTACAGGGTTATAATTCACCCCTCCACTTT
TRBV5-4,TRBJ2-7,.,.,CASSFSGSTYEQYF,TGTGCCAGCAGCTTTTCGGGATCGACCTACGAGCAGTACTTC
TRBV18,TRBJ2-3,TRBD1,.,CASSPRTGTGDTDTQYF,TGTGCCAGCTCACCGCGAACTGGGACAGGAGATACAGATACGCAGTATTTT
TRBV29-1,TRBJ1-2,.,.,CSVKRRAAYGYTF,TGCAGCGTGAAGAGGAGGGCAGCTTATGGCTACACCTTC
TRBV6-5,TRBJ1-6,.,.,CASSYSYSSYNSPLHF,TGTGCCAGCAGTTACTCGTACAGCTCCTATAATTCACCCCTCCACTTT
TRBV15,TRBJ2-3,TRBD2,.,CATSSTSGGRTDTQYF,TGTGCCACCAGCAGTACTAGCGGGGGACGCACAGATACGCAGTATTTT
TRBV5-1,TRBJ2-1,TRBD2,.,CASSLEGGGAYNEQFF,TGCGCCAGCAGCTTGGAAGGCGGGGGGGCCTACAATGAGCAGTTCTTC
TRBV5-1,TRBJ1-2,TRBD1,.,CASSSDRGDYGYTF,TGCGCCAGCAGCTCGGACAGGGGGGACTATGGCTACACCTTC